The following is a TCR beta chain sequence with its context. The antigen it binds to is not known. No quality values exist for individual bases; no much larger clone is one base distant. The sample comes from a study of Ad26.COV2.S vaccination and SARS-CoV-2 variants listed by TCRdb under 2021. Regarding the complete study: Donors in the vaccine arm were drawn from COV1001, a multicentre, randomized, double-blind, placebo-controlled phase I-IIa trial testing Ad26.COV2.S in healthy adults. Ad26.COV2.S was administered intramuscularly at 5 x 10^10 or 1 x 10^11 viral particles, either as a single shot or as two shots given 56 days apart. TCRbeta repertoire sequencing was used to assess the specificity and breadth of SARS-CoV-2-reactive T cell receptors after Ad26.COV2.S vaccination. A total of approximately 32 samples were included in the TCR-sequenced set, comprising around 19 Ad26.COV2.S vaccine recipients, 5 placebo recipients and 8 SARS-CoV-2 convalescent individuals. Participants in the trial were split at random into five groups of five each, receiving low-dose or high-dose Ad26.COV2.S once or twice, or else placebo on both occasions. Throughout the experiments and outcome assessment, investigators stayed blinded to trial group allocation. Paper-wide results and their limitations: The study was not powered to compare responses between vaccine doses or regimens. Higher spike-specific TCR breadth was observed in Ad26.COV2.S recipients than in placebo recipients (P = 0.0014). According to the authors, total T cell responses may have been underestimated by the TCR breadth and depth analyses. Vaccine and placebo recipients had similar non-spike TCR breadth, a finding consistent with the vaccine containing only spike. Substantial breadth of spike-specific CD8+ and CD4+ T cell responses was reported after vaccination.

Germline trimming amounts to 2 bases on V and 4 bases on J, with 10 as the count of junction bases outside the gene matches. According to the germline V gene, CDR1 reads ENHRY and CDR2 reads SYGVKD. The CDR3 holds 17 amino acids from the cysteine to the phenylalanine. Only the CDR3 DNA stays, 51 bases, in frame from base 1. In the paper's terms, the treatment or condition label means: around 19 received Ad26.COV2.S at low or high dose, single or two shots; roughly five received placebo; per-sample allocation not given. For vaccine and placebo recipients, repertoires were sequenced using samples collected on day 63 after the first injection. Cohort 1b enrolled about 25 adults aged 18-55 years at a single site in Boston, USA, between 29 July and 7 August 2020. As a vaccine, Ad26.COV2.S was a replication-incompetent adenovirus type 26 vector that expressed a prefusion-stabilized SARS-CoV-2 spike protein derived from the original Wuhan strain.

The immunoSEQ Assay was used to sequence TCRbeta CDR3 regions. After extraction, genomic DNA underwent amplification by bias-controlled multiplex PCR, followed by high-throughput sequencing. On the study's bioinformatics: To quantify the absolute abundance of every unique TCRbeta CDR3 region, sequences were collapsed and filtered. T cell fraction was estimated by normalizing TCRbeta template counts to usable DNA, which was measured by amplifying reference genes present in all nucleated cells. Repertoire TCRs were annotated as SARS-CoV-2-specific when V gene, CDR3 amino acid sequence and J gene were exactly matched to a known reactive TCR set. The reference SARS-CoV-2 TCR set was derived from MIRA and filtered for enrichment in COVID-19-positive ImmuneCODE repertoires, a step that removed public or cross-reactive TCRs. Using the MIRA antigens, annotated TCRs were further analysed by specific ORF or by position within an ORF. Breadth was defined as the number of annotated unique rearrangements divided by the total number of unique productive rearrangements, and depth was defined as the summed frequency of the annotated unique rearrangements. Group comparisons of TCR breadth used two-sided Wilcoxon rank-sum tests. Not all clones reach the TCRdb copy of this immuneACCESS table, which keeps in-frame sequences only. Checked studies attribute under half of the gap to unresolved V genes and leave the rest unexplained. V and J calls plus clone size are reproduced from that table; the DNA served to infer D and trimming. The sample includes roughly 680,000 clones, with around 92% observed a single time. The ten top clones hold around 1.5% of the sample.

Material: peripheral blood, obtained in a trial of Ad26.COV2.S vaccine versus placebo. The rearranged chain carries TRBV10-3 and TRBJ2-5, and TRBD1 matches 10 of the central bases. The sequence came from a person between 18 and 65 years old who received the Ad26.COV2.S COVID-19 vaccine or a placebo. CDR3 sequence: CAISEGMTGTGVETQYF. The sequenced DNA is TGTGCCATCAGTGAGGGGATGACCGGGACAGGGGTAGAGACCCAGTACTTC.